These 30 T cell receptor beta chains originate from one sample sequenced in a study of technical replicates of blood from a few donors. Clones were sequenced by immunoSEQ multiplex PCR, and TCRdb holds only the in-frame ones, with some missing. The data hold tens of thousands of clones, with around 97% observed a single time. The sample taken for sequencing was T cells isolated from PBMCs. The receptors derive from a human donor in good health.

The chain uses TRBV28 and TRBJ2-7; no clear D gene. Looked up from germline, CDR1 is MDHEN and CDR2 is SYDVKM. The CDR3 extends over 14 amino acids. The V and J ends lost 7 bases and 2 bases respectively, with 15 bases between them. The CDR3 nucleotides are TGTGCCAGCATGCCCGCCACATTACCCTACGAGCAGTACTTC. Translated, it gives CASMPATLPYEQYF. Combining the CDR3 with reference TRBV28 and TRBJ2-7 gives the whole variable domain DVKVTQSSRYLVKRTGEKVFLECVQDMDHENMFWYRQDPGLGLRLIYFSYDVKMKEKGDIPEGYSVSREKKERFSLILESASTNQTSMYLCASMPATLPYEQYFGPGTRLTVT.

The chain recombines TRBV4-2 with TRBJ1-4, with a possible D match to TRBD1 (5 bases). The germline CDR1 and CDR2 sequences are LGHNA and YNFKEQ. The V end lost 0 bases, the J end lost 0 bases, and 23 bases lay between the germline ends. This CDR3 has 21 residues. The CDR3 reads CASSQDGGGTAGIATNEKLFF. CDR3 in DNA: TGTGCCAGCAGCCAAGATGGGGGGGGGACGGCCGGGATTGCAACTAATGAAAAACTGTTTTTT.

The CDR3 region is CASSFGQGEEKLFF. The CDR3 region has the DNA TGTGCCAGCAGCTTTGGACAGGGGGAAGAAAAACTGTTTTTT. This rearrangement joins TRBV11-3 to TRBJ1-4; TRBD1 matches 10 bases. Germline CDR1 and CDR2: SGHNT and YENEEA. V dropped 3 bases and J dropped 8; count of bases not matched to a gene: 3. The CDR3 runs to 14 residues.

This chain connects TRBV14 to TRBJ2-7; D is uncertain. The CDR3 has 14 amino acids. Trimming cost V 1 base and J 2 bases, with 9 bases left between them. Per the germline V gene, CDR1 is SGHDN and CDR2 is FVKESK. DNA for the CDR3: TGTGCCAGCAGCCAAGGGCTAGAACCCTACGAGCAGTACTTC. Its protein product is CASSQGLEPYEQYF.

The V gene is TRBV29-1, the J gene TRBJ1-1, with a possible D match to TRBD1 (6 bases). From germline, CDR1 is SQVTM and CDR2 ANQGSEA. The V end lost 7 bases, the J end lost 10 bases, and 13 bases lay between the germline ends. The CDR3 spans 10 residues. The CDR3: CSAVIQGAFF. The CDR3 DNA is TGCAGCGCTGTGATACAGGGAGCTTTCTTT.

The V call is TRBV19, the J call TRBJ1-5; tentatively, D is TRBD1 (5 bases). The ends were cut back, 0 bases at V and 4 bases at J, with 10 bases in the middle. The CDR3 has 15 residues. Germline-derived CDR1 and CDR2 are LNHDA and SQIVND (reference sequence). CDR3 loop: CASSIEGTGNQPQHF. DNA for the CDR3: TGTGCCAGTAGTATAGAAGGGACTGGAAATCAGCCCCAGCATTTT.

This chain's CDR3 is CASSEGPRTGGYYEQYF. DNA of the CDR3: TGCGCCAGCAGTGAAGGTCCGAGGACAGGGGGGTACTACGAGCAGTACTTC. The J gene is TRBJ2-7, the V gene TRBV10-1; 10 bases match TRBD1. Germline V CDR1 and CDR2: WNHNN, SYGVQD (reference sequence). V lost 3 bases, J lost 3 bases, and 11 bases stayed unmatched. The length of the CDR3 is 17 residues.

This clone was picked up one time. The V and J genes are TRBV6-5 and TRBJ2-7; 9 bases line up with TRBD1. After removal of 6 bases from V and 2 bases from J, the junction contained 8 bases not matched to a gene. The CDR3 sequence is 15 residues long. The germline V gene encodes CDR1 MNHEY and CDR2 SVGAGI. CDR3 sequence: CASRLTRQGAYEQYF. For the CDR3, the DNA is TGTGCCAGCAGGCTAACGCGACAGGGGGCCTACGAGCAGTACTTC.

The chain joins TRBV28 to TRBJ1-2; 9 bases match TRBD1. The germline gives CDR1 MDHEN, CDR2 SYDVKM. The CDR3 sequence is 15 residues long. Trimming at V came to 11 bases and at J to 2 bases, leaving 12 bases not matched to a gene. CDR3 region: CAGLDRGIGNYGYTF. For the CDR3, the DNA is TGTGCCGGTTTGGACAGGGGCATAGGGAACTATGGCTACACCTTC.

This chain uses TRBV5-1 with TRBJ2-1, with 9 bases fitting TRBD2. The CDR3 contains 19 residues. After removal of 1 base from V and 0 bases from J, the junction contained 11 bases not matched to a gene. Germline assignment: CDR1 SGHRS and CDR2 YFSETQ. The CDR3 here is CASSLKWAGGVVSYNEQFF. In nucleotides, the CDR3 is TGCGCCAGCAGCTTGAAGTGGGCGGGGGGGGTAGTCTCCTACAATGAGCAGTTCTTC.

The CDR3: CASSLEVRNEQFF. DNA of the CDR3: TGTGCCAGCAGTTTAGAGGTACGCAATGAGCAGTTCTTC. The J gene is TRBJ2-1, the V gene TRBV28; D gene ambiguous. Germline V gene lookup returns CDR1 MDHEN and CDR2 SYDVKM. V was trimmed by 2 bases and J by 6 bases, leaving 8 bases between them. The CDR3 is 13 residues long.

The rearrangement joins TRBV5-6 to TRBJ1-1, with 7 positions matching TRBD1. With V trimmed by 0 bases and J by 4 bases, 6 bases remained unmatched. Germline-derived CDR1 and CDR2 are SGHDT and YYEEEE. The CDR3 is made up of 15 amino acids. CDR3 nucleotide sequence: TGTGCCAGCAGCTTGGGACAGGGAATCGGCACTGAAGCTTTCTTT. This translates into CASSLGQGIGTEAFF. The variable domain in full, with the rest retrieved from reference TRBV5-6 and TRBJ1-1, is DAGVTQSPTHLIKTRGQQVTLRCSPKSGHDTVSWYQQALGQGPQFIFQYYEEEERQRGNFPDRFSGHQFPNYSSELNVNALLLGDSALYLCASSLGQGIGTEAFFGQGTRLTVV.

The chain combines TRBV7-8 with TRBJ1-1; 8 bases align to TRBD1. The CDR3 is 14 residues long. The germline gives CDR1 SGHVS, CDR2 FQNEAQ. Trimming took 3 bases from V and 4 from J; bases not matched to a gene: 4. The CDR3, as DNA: TGTGCCAGCAGCTTTACAGGGGGTAGCACTGAAGCTTTCTTT. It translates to CASSFTGGSTEAFF.

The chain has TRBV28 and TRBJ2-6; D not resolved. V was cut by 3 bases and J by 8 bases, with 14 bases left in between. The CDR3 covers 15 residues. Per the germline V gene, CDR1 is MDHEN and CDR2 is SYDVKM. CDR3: CASSFPAWASNVLTF. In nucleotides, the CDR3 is TGTGCCAGCAGTTTCCCAGCCTGGGCCTCCAACGTCCTGACTTTC.

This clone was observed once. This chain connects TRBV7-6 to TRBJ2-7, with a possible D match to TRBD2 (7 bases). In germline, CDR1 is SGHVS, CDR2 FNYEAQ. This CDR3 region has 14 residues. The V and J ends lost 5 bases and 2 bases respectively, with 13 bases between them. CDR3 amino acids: CASSPRGGAYEQYF. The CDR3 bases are TGTGCCAGCAGCCCTAGGGGGGGCGCCTACGAGCAGTACTTC.

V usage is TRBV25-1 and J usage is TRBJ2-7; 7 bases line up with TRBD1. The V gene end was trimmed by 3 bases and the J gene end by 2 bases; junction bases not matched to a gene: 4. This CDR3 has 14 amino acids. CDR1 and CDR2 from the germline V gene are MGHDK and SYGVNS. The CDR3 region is CASSEPDRTYEQYF. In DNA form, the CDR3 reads TGTGCCAGCAGTGAGCCGGACAGGACCTACGAGCAGTACTTC.

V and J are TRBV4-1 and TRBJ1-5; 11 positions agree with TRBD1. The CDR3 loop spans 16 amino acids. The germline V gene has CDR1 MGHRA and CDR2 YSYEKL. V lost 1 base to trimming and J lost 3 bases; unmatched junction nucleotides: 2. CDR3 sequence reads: CASSQGDRGYNQPQHF. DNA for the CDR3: TGCGCCAGCAGCCAAGGGGACAGGGGGTACAATCAGCCCCAGCATTTT.

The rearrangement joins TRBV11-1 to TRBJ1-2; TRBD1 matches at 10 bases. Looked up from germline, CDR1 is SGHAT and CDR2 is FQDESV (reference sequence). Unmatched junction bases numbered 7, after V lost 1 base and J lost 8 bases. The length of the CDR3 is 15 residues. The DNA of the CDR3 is TGTGCCAGCAGCTTAGGAGCGGACAGGGGGACCGGCTACACCTTC. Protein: CASSLGADRGTGYTF.

The CDR3 DNA sequence: TGCGCCAGCAGCTACGGGAAAGGGAACACTGAAGCTTTCTTT. Encoded protein: CASSYGKGNTEAFF. The genes are TRBV5-1 and TRBJ1-1, with D uncertain. Per germline, CDR1 SGHRS and CDR2 YFSETQ. Deletions cut 3 bases from V and 1 base from J, with 10 bases between. There are 14 residues in the CDR3.

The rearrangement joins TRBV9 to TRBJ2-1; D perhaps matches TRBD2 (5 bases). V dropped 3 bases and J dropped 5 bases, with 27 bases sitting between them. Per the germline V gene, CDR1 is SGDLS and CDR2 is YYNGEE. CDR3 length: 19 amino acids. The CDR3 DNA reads TGTGCCAGCAGCGCAAACCAAGAACTACTAGGACGCCGGCACAATGAGCAGTTCTTC. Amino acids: CASSANQELLGRRHNEQFF.

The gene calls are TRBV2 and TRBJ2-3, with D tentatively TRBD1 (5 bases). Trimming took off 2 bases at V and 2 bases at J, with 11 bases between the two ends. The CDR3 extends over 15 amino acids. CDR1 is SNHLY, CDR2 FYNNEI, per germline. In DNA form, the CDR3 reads TGTGCCAGCAGTGAAACAGGCATCGACACAGATACGCAGTATTTT. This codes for CASSETGIDTDTQYF.

CDR3 nucleotides: TGTGCCCTCTTTCCGAGAGCCGGGGGCTATGGCTACACCTTC. It yields the protein CALFPRAGGYGYTF. The rearrangement links TRBV2 to TRBJ1-2, with D tentatively TRBD1 (5 bases). The CDR3 has 14 amino acids. V dropped 11 bases and J dropped 4 bases, with 20 bases sitting between them. Germline CDR1 SNHLY, CDR2 FYNNEI.

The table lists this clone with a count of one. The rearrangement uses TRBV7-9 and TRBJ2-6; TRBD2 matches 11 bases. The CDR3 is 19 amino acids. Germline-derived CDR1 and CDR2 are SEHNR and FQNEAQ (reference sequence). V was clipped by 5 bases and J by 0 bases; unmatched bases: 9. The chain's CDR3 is CASSLPVGLAGSGANVLTF. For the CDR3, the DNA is TGTGCCAGCAGCCTGCCGGTCGGACTAGCGGGCTCTGGGGCCAACGTCCTGACTTTC.

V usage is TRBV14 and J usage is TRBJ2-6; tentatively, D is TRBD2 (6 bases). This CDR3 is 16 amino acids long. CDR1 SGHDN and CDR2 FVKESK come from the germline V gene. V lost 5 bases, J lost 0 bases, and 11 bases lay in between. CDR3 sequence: CASSVLGGSGANVLTF. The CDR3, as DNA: TGTGCCAGCAGCGTCTTGGGGGGCTCTGGGGCCAACGTCCTGACTTTC.

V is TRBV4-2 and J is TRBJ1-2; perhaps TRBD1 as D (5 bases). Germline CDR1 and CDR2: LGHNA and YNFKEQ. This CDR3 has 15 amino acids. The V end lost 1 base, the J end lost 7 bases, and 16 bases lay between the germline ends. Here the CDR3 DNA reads TGTGCCAGCAGCCAAGCACAGGACGGCGGCAGTGGCTACACCTTC. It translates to CASSQAQDGGSGYTF.

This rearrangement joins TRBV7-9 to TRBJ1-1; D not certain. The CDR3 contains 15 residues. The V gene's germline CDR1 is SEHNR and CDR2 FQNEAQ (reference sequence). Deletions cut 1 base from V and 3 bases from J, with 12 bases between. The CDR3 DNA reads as TGTGCCAGCAGCTTAGGTGTGGTACAGCACACTGAAGCTTTCTTT. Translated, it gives CASSLGVVQHTEAFF.

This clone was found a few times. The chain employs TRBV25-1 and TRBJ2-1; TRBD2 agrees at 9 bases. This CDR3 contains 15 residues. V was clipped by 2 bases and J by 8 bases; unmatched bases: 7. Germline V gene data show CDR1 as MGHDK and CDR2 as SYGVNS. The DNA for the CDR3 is TGTGCCAGCAGTGAAGGAGGTAGCGGGGGATATGAGCAGTTCTTC. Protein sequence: CASSEGGSGGYEQFF.

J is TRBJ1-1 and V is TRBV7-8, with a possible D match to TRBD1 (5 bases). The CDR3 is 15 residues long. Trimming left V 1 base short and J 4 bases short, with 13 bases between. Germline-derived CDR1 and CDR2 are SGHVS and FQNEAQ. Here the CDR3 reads CASSLVGGTGTEAFF. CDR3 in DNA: TGTGCCAGCAGCTTAGTGGGGGGAACGGGCACTGAAGCTTTCTTT.

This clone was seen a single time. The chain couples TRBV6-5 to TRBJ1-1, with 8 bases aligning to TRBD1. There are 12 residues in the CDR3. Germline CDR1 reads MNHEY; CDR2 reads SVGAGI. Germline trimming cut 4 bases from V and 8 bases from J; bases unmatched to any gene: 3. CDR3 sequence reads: CASSLRTGEAFF. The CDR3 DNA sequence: TGTGCCAGCAGTTTGCGGACAGGGGAAGCTTTCTTT.

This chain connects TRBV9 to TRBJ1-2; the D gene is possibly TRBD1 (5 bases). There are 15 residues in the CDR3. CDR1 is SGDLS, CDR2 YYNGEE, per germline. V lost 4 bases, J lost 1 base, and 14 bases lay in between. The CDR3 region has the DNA TGTGCCAGCAGCCAGGGTACAGCCTTTAACTATGGCTACACCTTC. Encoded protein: CASSQGTAFNYGYTF.